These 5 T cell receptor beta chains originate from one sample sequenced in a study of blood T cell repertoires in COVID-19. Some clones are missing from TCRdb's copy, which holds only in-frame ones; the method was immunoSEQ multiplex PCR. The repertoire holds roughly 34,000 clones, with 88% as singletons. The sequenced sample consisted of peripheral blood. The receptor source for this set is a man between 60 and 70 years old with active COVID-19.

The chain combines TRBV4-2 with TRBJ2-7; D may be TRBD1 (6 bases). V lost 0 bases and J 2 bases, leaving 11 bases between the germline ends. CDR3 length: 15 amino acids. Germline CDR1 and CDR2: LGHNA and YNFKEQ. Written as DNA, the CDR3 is TGTGCCAGCAGCCAAGAAGGGGACACGACCTACGAGCAGTACTTC. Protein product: CASSQEGDTTYEQYF.

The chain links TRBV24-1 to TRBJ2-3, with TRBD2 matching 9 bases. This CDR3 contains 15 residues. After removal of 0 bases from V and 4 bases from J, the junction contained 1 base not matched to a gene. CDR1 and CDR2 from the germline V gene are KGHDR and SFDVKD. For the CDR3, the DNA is TGTGCCACCAGTGATTTGGAGCGGGAGGCAGATACGCAGTATTTT. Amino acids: CATSDLEREADTQYF.

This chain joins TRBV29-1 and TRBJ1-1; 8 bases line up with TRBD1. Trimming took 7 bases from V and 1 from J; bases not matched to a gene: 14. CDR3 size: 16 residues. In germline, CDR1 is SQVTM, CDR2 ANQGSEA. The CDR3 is CSALGRQGAQNTEAFF. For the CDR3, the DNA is TGCAGCGCCTTGGGACGGCAGGGGGCCCAGAACACTGAAGCTTTCTTT.

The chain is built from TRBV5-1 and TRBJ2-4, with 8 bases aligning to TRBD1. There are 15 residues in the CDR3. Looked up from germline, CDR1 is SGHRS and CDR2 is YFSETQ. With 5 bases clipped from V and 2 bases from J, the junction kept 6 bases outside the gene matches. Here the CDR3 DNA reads TGCGCCAGCAGTTCCACAGGGGGTCCCAAAAACATTCAGTACTTC. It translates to CASSSTGGPKNIQYF.

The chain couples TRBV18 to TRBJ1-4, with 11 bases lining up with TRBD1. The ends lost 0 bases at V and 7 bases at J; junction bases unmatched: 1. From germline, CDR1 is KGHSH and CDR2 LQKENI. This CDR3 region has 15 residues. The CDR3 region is CASSPPGTGGEKLFF. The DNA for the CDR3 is TGTGCCAGCTCACCACCGGGGACAGGGGGTGAAAAACTGTTTTTT.